This is a list of T cell receptor beta chains from one sample in a study of T cells in Graves' hyperthyroidism and ophthalmopathy. TCRdb independently ran MiXCR on the multiplex PCR reads; one entry per CDR3 protein. Among hundreds of thousands of distinct CDR3 sequences, about two fifths were seen once, and the ten largest hold 7% to 10%. The sample was blood. The receptors here all came from a man between 18 and 35 years old with Graves' hyperthyroidism. CDR3s include the opening cysteine and the closing phenylalanine or tryptophan. D genes are given only for firm matches. Part of the rows lack a size; the others show once, few, many or a class for expanded clones.

cdr3_nt: TGTGCCAGCAGTCTAATGGGGGATGAAAAACTGTTTTTT
cdr3_aa: CASSLMGDEKLFF
v_call: TRBV7-9
cdr3_length: 13
j_call: TRBJ1-4
clone_size: many
d_call: NA

cdr3_nt: TGTGCCAGCAGCGCCGGCCCGAATTCACCCCTCCACTTT
cdr3_aa: CASSAGPNSPLHF
v_call: TRBV7-9
cdr3_length: 13
j_call: TRBJ1-6
clone_size: many
d_call: NA

cdr3_nt: TGTGCCAGCAGTTCGGGTCTCCCAGGAAACACCATATATTTT
cdr3_aa: CASSSGLPGNTIYF
v_call: TRBV12-3/TRBV12-4
cdr3_length: 14
j_call: TRBJ1-3
clone_size: few
d_call: NA

cdr3_nt: TGTGCCAGCAGCCCTACGGACAGTCAGCCCCAGCATTTT
cdr3_aa: CASSPTDSQPQHF
v_call: TRBV7-9
cdr3_length: 13
j_call: TRBJ1-5
clone_size: many
d_call: NA

cdr3_nt: TGTGCCAGCAGCTTGTCAGTCAGGGGGCATTATAGCAATCAGCCCCAGCATTTT
cdr3_aa: CASSLSVRGHYSNQPQHF
v_call: TRBV7-2
cdr3_length: 18
j_call: TRBJ1-5
clone_size: NA
d_call: TRBD1

cdr3_nt: TGCAGCGTTGAAGAGGTGGGCCGCGAAGAGACCCAGTACTTC
cdr3_aa: CSVEEVGREETQYF
v_call: TRBV29-1
cdr3_length: 14
j_call: TRBJ2-5
clone_size: NA
d_call: NA

cdr3_nt: TGTGCCAGCACCTATGGATCGTACACTGAAGCTTTCTTT
cdr3_aa: CASTYGSYTEAFF
v_call: TRBV14
cdr3_length: 13
j_call: TRBJ1-1
clone_size: NA
d_call: NA

cdr3_nt: TGTGCCAGCAGCAACCGGACAGGGAGTCCCTACGAGCAGTACTTC
cdr3_aa: CASSNRTGSPYEQYF
v_call: TRBV7-9
cdr3_length: 15
j_call: TRBJ2-7
clone_size: NA
d_call: TRBD1

cdr3_nt: TGTGCCAGAACCGGGGACGGCCCCTACGAGCAGTACTTC
cdr3_aa: CARTGDGPYEQYF
v_call: TRBV10-3
cdr3_length: 13
j_call: TRBJ2-7
clone_size: few
d_call: NA

cdr3_nt: TGTGCCAGCAGTTTTTCAGCAGCGTCACCCCTCCACTTT
cdr3_aa: CASSFSAASPLHF
v_call: TRBV12-3/TRBV12-4
cdr3_length: 13
j_call: TRBJ1-6
clone_size: many
d_call: NA

cdr3_nt: TGTGCCAGCAGTCTACAAGGACAGGGGTACTCCTACGAGCAGTACTTC
cdr3_aa: CASSLQGQGYSYEQYF
v_call: TRBV2
cdr3_length: 16
j_call: TRBJ2-7
clone_size: NA
d_call: TRBD1

cdr3_nt: TGTGCCAGCAGTGGAGACCGACAGGGAACAATAGAGACCCAGTACTTC
cdr3_aa: CASSGDRQGTIETQYF
v_call: TRBV2
cdr3_length: 16
j_call: TRBJ2-5
clone_size: many
d_call: TRBD1

cdr3_nt: TGTGCCAGCAGCCAAATGCAGGGGCCCTACGAGCAGTACTTC
cdr3_aa: CASSQMQGPYEQYF
v_call: TRBV7-9
cdr3_length: 14
j_call: TRBJ2-7
clone_size: NA
d_call: NA

cdr3_nt: TGCGCCAGCAGCTTGATGACAGGGAGAGTGGATGGCTACACCTTC
cdr3_aa: CASSLMTGRVDGYTF
v_call: TRBV5-1
cdr3_length: 15
j_call: TRBJ1-2
clone_size: NA
d_call: TRBD1

cdr3_nt: TGTGCCATCAGTGAGTCTGACACCGGGGAGCTGTTTTTT
cdr3_aa: CAISESDTGELFF
v_call: TRBV10-3
cdr3_length: 13
j_call: TRBJ2-2
clone_size: many
d_call: NA

cdr3_nt: TGCGCCAGCAGCTTGAGCCTAGCGGGAGCCGAGCAGTACTTC
cdr3_aa: CASSLSLAGAEQYF
v_call: TRBV5-1
cdr3_length: 14
j_call: TRBJ2-7
clone_size: few
d_call: TRBD2

cdr3_nt: TGTGCCAGCAGTTTCTCAGGTTATAATTCACCCCTCCACTTT
cdr3_aa: CASSFSGYNSPLHF
v_call: TRBV6-5
cdr3_length: 14
j_call: TRBJ1-6
clone_size: NA
d_call: NA

cdr3_nt: TGTGCCAGCAGTTTAGGGGATCAGGCGGGCTACGAGCAGTACTTC
cdr3_aa: CASSLGDQAGYEQYF
v_call: TRBV11-2
cdr3_length: 15
j_call: TRBJ2-7
clone_size: NA
d_call: NA

cdr3_nt: TGTGCCAGCAGCCAATACGGAGGGGCAGAGGAGACCCAGTACTTC
cdr3_aa: CASSQYGGAEETQYF
v_call: TRBV7-2
cdr3_length: 15
j_call: TRBJ2-5
clone_size: NA
d_call: NA

cdr3_nt: TGTGCCACCAAGGGACAGGGGCCGAATTCACCCCTCCACTTT
cdr3_aa: CATKGQGPNSPLHF
v_call: TRBV2
cdr3_length: 14
j_call: TRBJ1-6
clone_size: few
d_call: TRBD1

cdr3_nt: TGCAGCGTTGCCGGGCGGGAGTGGCCCGGGGAGCTGTTTTTT
cdr3_aa: CSVAGREWPGELFF
v_call: TRBV29-1
cdr3_length: 14
j_call: TRBJ2-2
clone_size: NA
d_call: TRBD2

cdr3_nt: TGTGCCAGCAGCTCCTATCGGCGGCAGAGGGTCTACGAGCAGTACTTC
cdr3_aa: CASSSYRRQRVYEQYF
v_call: TRBV7-2
cdr3_length: 16
j_call: TRBJ2-7
clone_size: few
d_call: NA

cdr3_nt: TGTGCCAGCAGCTCCTATTTGGGGGGGCAGAACTCTGGAAACACCATATATTTT
cdr3_aa: CASSSYLGGQNSGNTIYF
v_call: TRBV7-2
cdr3_length: 18
j_call: TRBJ1-3
clone_size: NA
d_call: NA

cdr3_nt: TGTGCCAGCAGCTTGAAGGTTGATGCGCAGTCCCAGTACTTC
cdr3_aa: CASSLKVDAQSQYF
v_call: TRBV7-9
cdr3_length: 14
j_call: TRBJ2-5
clone_size: many
d_call: NA

cdr3_nt: TGTGCCAGCAGCGTAGGCGGAGGGGCGTTCGAGCAGTACTTC
cdr3_aa: CASSVGGGAFEQYF
v_call: TRBV9
cdr3_length: 14
j_call: TRBJ2-7
clone_size: NA
d_call: NA

cdr3_nt: TGTGCCAGCAGCTTGGGACAGGGCACTCCGGGAAGCAATCAGCCCCAGCATTTT
cdr3_aa: CASSLGQGTPGSNQPQHF
v_call: TRBV7-2
cdr3_length: 18
j_call: TRBJ1-5
clone_size: NA
d_call: TRBD1

cdr3_nt: TGTGCCAGCAGTGCCACTAGCGGGACAGGGGGCTACGAGCAGTACTTC
cdr3_aa: CASSATSGTGGYEQYF
v_call: TRBV2
cdr3_length: 16
j_call: TRBJ2-7
clone_size: NA
d_call: NA

cdr3_nt: TGTGCCACCAGCAGAGAACGGGGGGGCTCCTACGAGCAGTACTTC
cdr3_aa: CATSRERGGSYEQYF
v_call: TRBV15
cdr3_length: 15
j_call: TRBJ2-7
clone_size: NA
d_call: TRBD2

cdr3_nt: TGTGCCAGCAGCCCCTCCATGGCCGCGGAAGCTTTCTTT
cdr3_aa: CASSPSMAAEAFF
v_call: TRBV7-9
cdr3_length: 13
j_call: TRBJ1-1
clone_size: few
d_call: NA

cdr3_nt: TGCGCCAGCAGCTGGGGATCGGGACTAGCGGGAAGGACCTACGAGCAGTACTTC
cdr3_aa: CASSWGSGLAGRTYEQYF
v_call: TRBV5-1
cdr3_length: 18
j_call: TRBJ2-7
clone_size: few
d_call: TRBD2

cdr3_nt: TGTGCCACCAGCAGAGGTAGCTGGGAGCAGTACTTC
cdr3_aa: CATSRGSWEQYF
v_call: TRBV15
cdr3_length: 12
j_call: TRBJ2-7
clone_size: many
d_call: NA

cdr3_nt: TGTGCCAGCAGCTTTAGACAAAACTATGGCTACACCTTC
cdr3_aa: CASSFRQNYGYTF
v_call: TRBV9
cdr3_length: 13
j_call: TRBJ1-2
clone_size: NA
d_call: NA

cdr3_nt: TGCAGTGCTAGAAAGACAGATACGCAGTATTTT
cdr3_aa: CSARKTDTQYF
v_call: TRBV20-1
cdr3_length: 11
j_call: TRBJ2-3
clone_size: NA
d_call: NA

cdr3_nt: TGTGCCAGCAGCCCGCCGTCCGGGACAGCTAATGAAAAACTGTTTTTT
cdr3_aa: CASSPPSGTANEKLFF
v_call: TRBV7-9
cdr3_length: 16
j_call: TRBJ1-4
clone_size: few
d_call: TRBD1

cdr3_nt: TGTGCCATCAGCGTAACAAAAGATACGCAGTATTTT
cdr3_aa: CAISVTKDTQYF
v_call: TRBV10-3
cdr3_length: 12
j_call: TRBJ2-3
clone_size: NA
d_call: NA

cdr3_nt: TGTGCCACCAGCAGTCGGGGGAGCAATCAGCCCCAGCATTTT
cdr3_aa: CATSSRGSNQPQHF
v_call: TRBV15
cdr3_length: 14
j_call: TRBJ1-5
clone_size: many
d_call: NA

cdr3_nt: TGCGCCAGCAGCCGGGGGGGGTCCTTCAACACTGAAGCTTTCTTT
cdr3_aa: CASSRGGSFNTEAFF
v_call: TRBV14
cdr3_length: 15
j_call: TRBJ1-1
clone_size: NA
d_call: NA

cdr3_nt: TGTGCCAGCAGCCCTCAGTCGCAATACGAGCAGTACTTC
cdr3_aa: CASSPQSQYEQYF
v_call: TRBV14
cdr3_length: 13
j_call: TRBJ2-7
clone_size: NA
d_call: NA

cdr3_nt: TGTGCCAGCCGTTCGGACCGGGGGGGCTACACCTTC
cdr3_aa: CASRSDRGGYTF
v_call: TRBV2
cdr3_length: 12
j_call: TRBJ1-2
clone_size: many
d_call: NA